This T cell receptor (beta chain) was retrieved from a study of CD8 T cells in ankylosing spondylitis. Whole-study results and caveats: What appeared characteristic of ankylosing spondylitis blood was a TCR beta motif of about eight highly homologous variants. Reportedly, significant enrichment of disease-linked clones occurred in matched ankylosing spondylitis synovial fluid. Those disease-linked clones were CD8+; they were also relatively rare in peripheral blood. Previously reported in reactive arthritis synovial fluid and blood were some of the motif variants.

As the method for making TCR beta libraries, quantitative 5'-RACE with molecular barcodes was used. TCRdb passed the 5' RACE reads through MiXCR, listing each CDR3 protein once. The sample holds over 700,000 distinct CDR3 sequences, over 15% seen once. To note about this clonotype: Its specificity is not known.

CDR1 and CDR2 (germline): KGHSH, LQKENI. V was cut by 3 bases and J by 6 bases, with 12 bases left in between. CDR3 size: 13 residues. Sequencing was performed on blood, either unsorted or a sorted T cell fraction (not recorded which). The receptor comes from a male donor with ankylosing spondylitis. The chain joins TRBV18 to TRBJ2-7, with D tentatively TRBD2 (5 bases). The CDR3 DNA reads TGTGCCAGCTCACCCCGGGATGGCGGCGAGCAGTACTTC. Its protein product is CASSPRDGGEQYF.